One sample yielded the 21 T cell receptor beta chains listed below, sequenced in a study of T cells after yellow fever vaccination (dated by TCRdb to about 2019). This specimen's treatment or condition label, interpreted: live attenuated yellow fever vaccine strain. Receptor libraries were prepared by 5' RACE. The sequencer was an Illumina HiSeq 2500. TCRdb handled the public reads itself, with Q25 trimming in fastp and clone calling in MiXCR, and kept productive beta chains. One record per CDR3 amino acid sequence lists the most common genes and DNA. This sample lists roughly 48,000 distinct CDR3 sequences; about 6.3% were detected once. The top ten hold roughly 26% of the sample. The sample here was CD8+ T cells not binding an NS4B(214-222) dextramer, sorted from PBMCs, taken approximately 47 days after the first yellow fever vaccination. The sample's cell subset or site label is to be understood as: NS4B epitope dextramer-negative CD8 T cells. Receptor source: a man between 18 and 29 years old who received the YFV17D yellow fever vaccine.

This clonotype has ten or more counts. The rearrangement joins TRBV5-1 to TRBJ2-2; D unclear. The germline V and J ends were trimmed by 4 bases and 4 bases, with 14 bases remaining between them. This CDR3 is 15 amino acids long. From germline, CDR1 is SGHRS and CDR2 YFSETQ. CDR3 loop: CASSLDGLPTGELFF. CDR3 nucleotides: TGCGCCAGCAGCCTCGATGGGCTACCCACCGGGGAGCTGTTTTTT.

This clonotype was observed a handful of times. The V call is TRBV5-1, the J call TRBJ1-1; D gene ambiguous. The CDR3 runs 14 residues. With 4 bases removed from V and 7 bases from J, the gap between germline ends came to 17 bases. The germline CDR1 and CDR2 sequences are SGHRS and YFSETQ. This CDR3 reads CASSPATGLREAFF. Here the CDR3 DNA reads TGCGCCAGCAGCCCGGCGACCGGACTCCGTGAAGCTTTCTTT.

This clonotype was observed a handful of times. V and J are TRBV5-1 and TRBJ2-7; 11 positions match TRBD1. The junction had 5 bases not matched to a gene; V was cut back by 4 bases and J by 2 bases. CDR1 and CDR2 (germline): SGHRS, YFSETQ. The CDR3 loop spans 15 amino acids. The CDR3 nucleotides are TGCGCCAGCAGCCCCCGGGGACAGGGGGCCTACGAGCAGTACTTC. This gives the protein CASSPRGQGAYEQYF.

The chain carries TRBV27 and TRBJ1-2; TRBD1 agrees at 7 bases. Trimming removed 3 bases from V and 5 bases from J; junction bases left unmatched: 9. Germline CDR1 MNHEY, CDR2 SMNVEV (reference sequence). The CDR3 runs 15 residues. CDR3 coding DNA: TGTGCCAGCAGTTTGACAGGGTTTCCACGGTATGGCTACACCTTC. Its protein is CASSLTGFPRYGYTF.

The chain joins TRBV3-1 to TRBJ2-2, with D possibly being TRBD1 (5 bases). V shed 4 bases and J shed 3 bases, with 9 bases lying between them. The CDR3 consists of 14 residues. Germline V CDR1 and CDR2: LGHDT, YNNKEL (reference sequence). The CDR3 coding sequence is TGTGCCAGCAGCCGCAGGGTAGACACCGGGGAGCTGTTTTTT. As protein: CASSRRVDTGELFF.

The table lists this clonotype with many counts. V gene TRBV7-9 combines with J gene TRBJ1-5, with 11 positions matching TRBD1. Germline V gene lookup returns CDR1 SEHNR and CDR2 FQNEAQ (reference sequence). The CDR3 consists of 14 residues. V was clipped by 3 bases and J by 5 bases; unmatched bases: 0. This CDR3 is CASSLGQGDQPQHF. CDR3 nucleotides: TGTGCCAGCAGCTTGGGACAGGGGGATCAGCCCCAGCATTTT.

The sample holds a few counts of this clonotype. The chain has TRBV6-2 or TRBV6-3 and TRBJ2-7; 9 positions match TRBD1. Germline loops: CDR1 MNHEY, CDR2 SVGEGT. This CDR3 is 14 amino acids long. V lost 5 bases to trimming and J lost 3 bases; unmatched junction nucleotides: 5. CDR3 in amino acids: CASSIQGARYEQYF. In DNA, the CDR3 is TGTGCCAGCAGTATACAGGGGGCTCGCTACGAGCAGTACTTC.

This chain links TRBV30 with TRBJ2-3; 11 bases fit TRBD2. J gave up 4 bases and V 3 bases, and 6 bases lay outside the gene matches. The CDR3 length is 15 residues. Germline loops: CDR1 GTSNPN, CDR2 SVGIG (reference sequence). The chain's CDR3 is CAWSHSGGASDTQYF. CDR3 bases: TGTGCCTGGAGCCATAGCGGGGGGGCTTCAGATACGCAGTATTTT.

At least ten counts were recorded for this clonotype. The V and J genes are TRBV6-1 and TRBJ2-1, with 9 bases identical to TRBD2. This CDR3 is built from 16 residues. Germline trimming cut 5 bases from V and 2 bases from J; bases unmatched to any gene: 7. Germline CDR1 MNHNS, CDR2 SASEGT. As DNA, the CDR3 is TGTGCCAGCAGTATTCAGAGCGGGGGGCCCTACAATGAGCAGTTCTTC. Translating gives CASSIQSGGPYNEQFF.

This clonotype was detected many times. The J gene is TRBJ2-3, the V gene TRBV20-1; weak D call: TRBD2 (5 bases). The V and J ends lost 8 bases and 4 bases respectively, with 13 bases between them. Germline values: CDR1 DFQATT, CDR2 SNEGSKA (reference sequence). The CDR3 length is 12 residues. This CDR3 reads CSPGGWADTQYF. The CDR3 bases are TGCAGTCCAGGCGGGTGGGCAGATACGCAGTATTTT.

This rearrangement joins TRBV19 to TRBJ1-3, with D perhaps matching TRBD1 (5 bases). The CDR3 runs 15 residues. Germline values: CDR1 LNHDA, CDR2 SQIVND (reference sequence). The V and J ends lost 10 bases and 2 bases respectively, with 18 bases between them. The CDR3 sequence: CATQVEGNTGNTIYF. The CDR3 DNA reads TGTGCCACCCAGGTGGAGGGGAACACTGGAAACACCATATATTTT. Together with reference TRBV19 and TRBJ1-3, the CDR3 gives the full variable domain: DGGITQSPKYLFRKEGQNVTLSCEQNLNHDAMYWYRQDPGQGLRLIYYSQIVNDFQKGDIAEGYSVSREKKESFPLTVTSAQKNPTAFYLCATQVEGNTGNTIYFGEGSWLTVV.

The chain joins TRBV19 to TRBJ2-1, with D tentatively TRBD1 or TRBD2 (5 bases each). V lost 4 bases, J lost 0 bases, and 10 bases lay in between. The CDR3 totals 15 residues. Looked up from germline, CDR1 is LNHDA and CDR2 is SQIVND (reference sequence). The DNA of the CDR3 is TGTGCCAGTAGTACGGGGCGGTCCTCCTACAATGAGCAGTTCTTC. This translates into CASSTGRSSYNEQFF. The full variable domain, with the rest looked up from reference TRBV19 and TRBJ2-1, is DGGITQSPKYLFRKEGQNVTLSCEQNLNHDAMYWYRQDPGQGLRLIYYSQIVNDFQKGDIAEGYSVSREKKESFPLTVTSAQKNPTAFYLCASSTGRSSYNEQFFGPGTRLTVL.

This chain links TRBV19 with TRBJ1-6; 7 bases match TRBD1. CDR1 LNHDA and CDR2 SQIVND come from the germline V gene (reference sequence). This CDR3 comprises 14 residues. V trimming: 1 base; J trimming: 10 bases; junction bases outside the gene matches: 4. The CDR3 sequence: CASSIAQGGSPLHF. DNA of the CDR3: TGTGCCAGTAGTATAGCCCAGGGGGGATCACCCCTCCACTTT. Looking up the rest from reference TRBV19 and TRBJ1-6 gives the full variable domain: DGGITQSPKYLFRKEGQNVTLSCEQNLNHDAMYWYRQDPGQGLRLIYYSQIVNDFQKGDIAEGYSVSREKKESFPLTVTSAQKNPTAFYLCASSIAQGGSPLHFGNGTRLTVT.

In its sample, this clonotype was seen many times. This chain joins TRBV6-4 and TRBJ2-1; D gene ambiguous. V was cut by 0 bases and J by 8 bases, with 11 bases left in between. The germline CDR1 and CDR2 sequences are MRHNA and SNTAGT. This CDR3 has 14 residues. The CDR3: CASSDSSLGHEQFF. The DNA for the CDR3 is TGTGCCAGCAGTGACTCGAGTCTTGGGCATGAGCAGTTCTTC.

The genes are TRBV7-3 and TRBJ2-5, with 8 bases aligning to TRBD2. The trim removed 5 bases at V and 5 bases at J, leaving 10 bases unmatched. CDR3 size: 15 residues. Germline CDR1 and CDR2: SGHTA and FQGTGA. CDR3: CASSRLGTGGETQYF. CDR3 nucleotides: TGTGCCAGCAGCCGACTCGGGACGGGGGGGGAGACCCAGTACTTC.

This clonotype was recorded at least ten times. The chain is built from TRBV28 and TRBJ2-3; TRBD1 or TRBD2 may be the D gene (6 bases each). Germline CDR1 is MDHEN and CDR2 is SYDVKM. The CDR3 sequence is 16 residues long. V shed 6 bases and J shed 4 bases, with 20 bases lying between them. This CDR3 reads CASSSFHNREADTQYF. For the CDR3, the DNA is TGTGCCAGCAGCTCGTTTCATAACAGGGAGGCAGATACGCAGTATTTT.

The rearrangement links TRBV18 to TRBJ2-5; 7 nucleotides match TRBD1. V shed 3 bases, J shed 2 bases, and the junction held 3 bases outside the gene matches. The CDR3 loop spans 14 amino acids. Germline CDR1 is KGHSH and CDR2 is LQKENI. The CDR3 DNA reads TGTGCCAGCTCACCCCCGGGACAGCAAGAGACCCAGTACTTC. Residues: CASSPPGQQETQYF.

The V gene is TRBV7-6, the J gene TRBJ1-2; D unresolved. The CDR3 extends over 12 amino acids. CDR1 is SGHVS, CDR2 FNYEAQ, per germline. Trimming removed 2 bases at V and 7 bases at J, with 8 bases between. The chain's CDR3 is CASSLSKGGYTF. The CDR3 DNA is TGTGCCAGCAGCTTATCAAAAGGTGGCTACACCTTC. Variable domain in full (rest from reference TRBV7-6 and TRBJ1-2): GAGVSQSPRYKVTKRGQDVALRCDPISGHVSLYWYRQALGQGPEFLTYFNYEAQQDKSGLPNDRFSAERPEGSISTLTIQRTEQRDSAMYRCASSLSKGGYTFGSGTRLTVV.

This clonotype was seen at least ten times. The chain links TRBV27 to TRBJ2-1; 7 nucleotides agree with TRBD2. The J segment lost 8 bases and the V segment lost 6 bases, leaving 7 bases of the junction unmatched. Germline loops: CDR1 MNHEY, CDR2 SMNVEV (reference sequence). This CDR3 has 13 amino acids. The CDR3 reads CASSGGLIDEQFF. CDR3 nucleotide sequence: TGTGCCAGCAGCGGGGGGTTGATCGATGAGCAGTTCTTC.

A remark on this clonotype: At one end, the junction sequence differs from germline, possibly due to a read error. This chain connects TRBV3-1 to TRBJ1-4; no firm D call. The V gene's germline CDR1 is LGHDT and CDR2 YNNKEL (reference sequence). The CDR3 is 18 residues long. The CDR3 reads CATSQESKERATNEKLFF. CDR3 DNA sequence: TGTGCCACCAGCCAAGAATCGAAAGAGCGTGCCACTAATGAAAAACTGTTTTTT.

Ten or more counts support this clonotype. The rearrangement uses TRBV7-6 and TRBJ2-7; D not resolved. Trimming removed 5 bases at V and 2 bases at J, with 16 bases between. CDR1 SGHVS and CDR2 FNYEAQ come from the germline V gene. The CDR3 is made up of 15 amino acids. The chain's CDR3 is CASSPLIGDPYEQYF. In DNA, the CDR3 is TGTGCCAGCAGCCCGTTGATTGGAGACCCCTACGAGCAGTACTTC.